This T cell receptor (beta chain) appears in the sequencing data of a study of early T cells in non-severe SARS-CoV-2 infection. General study points: Matching against VDJdb likely underestimated virus-specific expansions, favoring anti-spike CD8.

This clonotype has just a few counts. Its antigen is as yet unknown. From the 5' RACE reads, TCRdb called clonotypes with MiXCR, one entry per CDR3 protein. The sample has about 97,000 distinct CDR3 sequences, 9.5% to 12% seen once. The TCR originated in an adult who was a healthcare worker with PCR-confirmed SARS-CoV-2 infection or an uninfected control (not recorded which). This material consisted of whole blood, taken at baseline.

The CDR3 sequence: CSARASLGGREQYF. For the CDR3, the DNA is TGCAGTGCTAGAGCGAGTTTGGGCGGCAGGGAGCAGTACTTC. The chain links TRBV20-1 to TRBJ2-7; D not resolved. CDR1 DFQATT and CDR2 SNEGSKA come from the germline V gene (reference sequence). This CDR3 contains 14 residues. Trimming pared 1 base from V and 7 bases from J, leaving 17 bases between.